A single sample is the source of the 19 T cell receptor beta chains below, sequenced in a study of blood T cells in healthy people across ages. Then a second PCR, running roughly 7 to 11 cycles, was carried out with a sample-barcoded 5' primer and a J-beta primer mix. TCRdb re-derived calls from the 5' RACE reads in MiXCR, one entry per CDR3 protein. The sample has around 1,900,000 distinct CDR3 sequences; about two fifths are singletons. Specimen: blood. Every receptor here comes from a human donor in good health.

The chain uses TRBV5-1 and TRBJ1-5; D is unresolved. The CDR3 is 10 residues long. CDR1 SGHRS and CDR2 YFSETQ come from the germline V gene. The ends were cut back, 7 bases at V and 5 bases at J, with 4 bases in the middle. The DNA for the CDR3 is TGCGCCAGCTACCATCAGCCCCAGCATTTT. It codes for CASYHQPQHF. Using reference TRBV5-1 and TRBJ1-5 for the parts outside the CDR3, the full variable domain is KAGVTQTPRYLIKTRGQQVTLSCSPISGHRSVSWYQQTPGQGLQFLFEYFSETQRNKGNFPGRFSGRQFSNSRSEMNVSTLELGDSALYLCASYHQPQHFGDGTRLSIL.

This clonotype was detected a few times. The rearrangement links TRBV7-9 to TRBJ1-5, with a possible D match to TRBD1 (5 bases). This CDR3 comprises 12 residues. The germline V and J ends were trimmed by 2 bases and 9 bases, with 8 bases remaining between them. Germline CDR1 and CDR2: SEHNR and FQNEAQ (reference sequence). The CDR3 region has the DNA TGTGCCAGCAGCTTAATAACAGGGCCCCAGCATTTT. Encoded protein: CASSLITGPQHF. Full variable domain (outside the CDR3, taken from reference TRBV7-9 and TRBJ1-5): DTGVSQNPRHKITKRGQNVTFRCDPISEHNRLYWYRQTLGQGPEFLTYFQNEAQLEKSRLLSDRFSAERPKGSFSTLEIQRTEQGDSAMYLCASSLITGPQHFGDGTRLSIL.

This clonotype turned up a few times. The chain carries TRBV6-5 and TRBJ2-1; D is unresolved. CDR1 MNHEY and CDR2 SVGAGI come from the germline V gene. This CDR3 has 10 amino acids. The germline V and J ends were trimmed by 3 bases and 10 bases, with 4 bases remaining between them. The CDR3 sequence: CASSYPEQFF. The CDR3 DNA reads as TGTGCCAGCAGTTATCCGGAGCAGTTCTTC.

The chain has TRBV30 and TRBJ2-7; TRBD2 aligns across 11 bases. This CDR3 comprises 14 residues. J was trimmed by 2 bases and V by 6 bases; bases with no gene match: 6. The V gene's germline CDR1 is GTSNPN and CDR2 SVGIG (reference sequence). The CDR3 DNA follows: TGTGCCTGCGCCCCACTAGCGGGGGCCTACGAGCAGTACTTC. Protein sequence: CACAPLAGAYEQYF. The complete variable domain, with remaining parts taken from reference TRBV30 and TRBJ2-7, reads SQTIHQWPATLVQPVGSPLSLECTVEGTSNPNLYWYRQAAGRGLQLLFYSVGIGQISSEVPQNLSASRPQDRQFILSSKKLLLSDSGFYLCACAPLAGAYEQYFGPGTRLTVT.

The chain carries TRBV20-1 and TRBJ2-7, with TRBD2 matching 8 bases. CDR3 length equals 15 residues. The V gene's germline CDR1 is DFQATT and CDR2 SNEGSKA (reference sequence). V was clipped by 6 bases and J by 6 bases; unmatched bases: 16. This chain's CDR3 is CSALRGGLYNFEQYF. CDR3 nucleotide sequence: TGCAGTGCCCTCCGGGGGGGCCTCTATAATTTCGAGCAGTACTTC.

Details on this clonotype: The germline gene is not matched at one end of the junction; a read error may be the cause. The rearrangement joins TRBV4-2 to TRBJ1-2, with 9 bases that match TRBD1. The CDR3 contains 14 residues. Germline-derived CDR1 and CDR2 are LGHNA and YNFKEQ. The CDR3 sequence is CACSQVQGARGYTF. DNA of the CDR3: TGTGCCTGCAGCCAAGTACAGGGGGCAAGGGGCTACACCTTC.

CDR3 coding DNA: TGTGCCATCAGTGAGTCGGGGGAGGGCACAGATACGCAGTATTTT. Amino acids: CAISESGEGTDTQYF. V is TRBV10-3 and J is TRBJ2-3; a possible D gene is TRBD2 (6 bases). Trimming took 0 bases from V and 1 from J, leaving 8 bases between them. CDR3 length: 15 amino acids. The germline gives CDR1 ENHRY, CDR2 SYGVKD.

This clonotype was observed a handful of times. The chain carries TRBV12-3 or TRBV12-4 and TRBJ1-3, with D perhaps matching TRBD1 (5 bases). V lost 3 bases, J lost 0 bases, and 15 bases lay in between. The CDR3 extends over 17 amino acids. The CDR3 nucleotides read TGTGCCAGCAGTTTTAGTGCCCAGGGCTTCTCTGGAAACACCATATATTTT. Translation gives CASSFSAQGFSGNTIYF.

The gene calls are TRBV20-1 and TRBJ2-5, with TRBD1 as a possible D gene (6 bases). The DNA end is a closer match to TRBJ2-7, so the J assignment may be wrong. Germline V gene sequence: CDR1 DFQATT, CDR2 SNEGSKA (reference sequence). The CDR3 length is 15 residues. The CDR3 sequence: CSARDSQGGSYEQYF. DNA for the CDR3: TGCAGTGCTAGAGATTCACAGGGTGGGTCCTACGAGCAGTACTTC.

This clonotype was seen more than once but under ten times. The V and J genes are TRBV6-5 and TRBJ2-7, with D unresolved. This CDR3 is 15 amino acids long. The germline CDR1 and CDR2 sequences are MNHEY and SVGAGI. V was shortened by 3 bases and J by 0 bases, with 12 bases between the two germline ends. The CDR3 DNA follows: TGTGCCAGCAGTTATAGCCGGCCAGGCTCCTACGAGCAGTACTTC. Protein product: CASSYSRPGSYEQYF.

The J gene is TRBJ1-2, the V gene TRBV7-9, with 7 bases matching TRBD1. CDR3 length equals 14 residues. Trimming removed 5 bases from V and 3 bases from J; junction bases left unmatched: 6. Per germline, CDR1 SEHNR and CDR2 FQNEAQ (reference sequence). The CDR3: CASSHGGQDYGYTF. The DNA for the CDR3 is TGTGCCAGCAGCCACGGTGGACAGGACTATGGCTACACCTTC.

This sequence joins TRBV7-2 and TRBJ2-4; 9 bases line up with TRBD2. CDR1 and CDR2 from the germline V gene are SGHTA and FQGNSA. The CDR3 extends over 15 amino acids. Germline trimming cut 1 base from V and 15 bases from J; bases unmatched to any gene: 13. CDR3 nucleotides: TGTGCCAGCAGCTTAGAACGGGGGCTAGCGGGGAATTGGTACTTC. Amino acids: CASSLERGLAGNWYF.

The rearrangement links TRBV7-9 to TRBJ2-3; 12 bases line up with TRBD2. Trimming cost V 5 bases and J 2 bases; bases outside gene matches: 8. Germline V gene lookup returns CDR1 SEHNR and CDR2 FQNEAQ (reference sequence). The CDR3 runs 17 residues. This CDR3 reads CASSQRLAGDLTDTQYF. CDR3 nucleotides: TGTGCCAGCAGCCAGAGACTAGCGGGGGACCTCACAGATACGCAGTATTTT. Looking up the rest from reference TRBV7-9 and TRBJ2-3 gives the full variable domain: DTGVSQNPRHKITKRGQNVTFRCDPISEHNRLYWYRQTLGQGPEFLTYFQNEAQLEKSRLLSDRFSAERPKGSFSTLEIQRTEQGDSAMYLCASSQRLAGDLTDTQYFGPGTRLTVL.

The chain couples TRBV6-5 to TRBJ1-1; TRBD1 matches 8 bases. V dropped 5 bases and J dropped 10; count of bases not matched to a gene: 15. The V gene's germline CDR1 is MNHEY and CDR2 SVGAGI. The CDR3 spans 15 residues. The CDR3 region is CASSTQTRQGWGAFF. The CDR3 DNA sequence: TGTGCCAGCAGTACACAAACTAGACAGGGGTGGGGAGCTTTCTTT.

This clonotype was seen more than once but under ten times. The V call is TRBV12-3 or TRBV12-4, the J call TRBJ2-1; the D gene is possibly TRBD2 (5 bases). Trimming left V 6 bases short and J 0 bases short, with 15 bases between. The CDR3 sequence is 16 residues long. This CDR3 is CASSRGTRVSYNEQFF. For the CDR3, the DNA is TGTGCCAGCAGCCGAGGAACGAGGGTCTCCTACAATGAGCAGTTCTTC.

There are a few counts of this clonotype. The chain has TRBV7-9 and TRBJ2-4; 9 bases are shared with TRBD2. The CDR3 spans 18 residues. CDR1 SEHNR and CDR2 FQNEAQ come from the germline V gene (reference sequence). Unmatched junction bases numbered 17, after V lost 7 bases and J lost 4 bases. CDR3 sequence: CASIPPGRLAENKNIQYF. Written as DNA, the CDR3 is TGTGCCAGCATCCCGCCGGGGAGACTAGCGGAAAATAAAAACATTCAGTACTTC.

The V gene is TRBV29-1, the J gene TRBJ2-5; 8 nucleotides line up with TRBD1. This CDR3 region has 13 residues. Germline CDR1 is SQVTM and CDR2 is ANQGSEA. The V and J ends lost 6 bases and 11 bases, in that order; junction bases with no gene match: 14. Here the CDR3 reads CSVAGTGREEQYF. The DNA of the CDR3 is TGCAGCGTCGCGGGGACAGGTAGAGAGGAGCAGTACTTC.

Of note for this clonotype: One end of the junction does not line up with germline, which may come from a read error. The CDR3 region is CAGSGQVGEQYF. CDR3 nucleotides: TGTGCCGGCAGCGGACAGGTGGGTGAGCAGTACTTC. This chain links TRBV25-1 with TRBJ2-4; 7 bases are a match to TRBD1. Per germline, CDR1 MGHDK and CDR2 SYGVNS. CDR3 size: 12 residues.

Comments on this clonotype: The junction departs from germline at one end; a sequencing error may be responsible. V gene TRBV20-1 combines with J gene TRBJ1-1, with 11 positions matching TRBD1. This CDR3 region has 15 residues. Germline assignment: CDR1 DFQATT and CDR2 SNEGSKA (reference sequence). The CDR3 coding sequence is TGCAGTGCTAGGGGGACAGGGGGAATGAACACCGAAGCTTTCTTT. Protein product: CSARGTGGMNTEAFF.